Following are 10 T cell receptor beta chains from one sample sequenced in a study of blood T cell repertoires in COVID-19. This table comes from immunoSEQ multiplex PCR, and its TCRdb copy is limited to in-frame clones, with some not included. The sample lists 250,000 to 300,000 clones; approximately 88% were seen once. The sample consisted of PBMCs or T cells enriched from blood (not recorded which). Every receptor here comes from a woman aged 25 to 45 who had recovered from COVID-19.

The chain links TRBV27 to TRBJ2-7, with a weak D call TRBD1 (5 bases). CDR1 is MNHEY, CDR2 SMNVEV, per germline (reference sequence). The V end was cut by 5 bases, the J end by 2 bases, with 19 bases between. The CDR3 is 16 residues long. The CDR3 bases are TGTGCCAGCAGTCCCCGATCCTATACAGGCCCCTACGAGCAGTACTTC. Protein sequence: CASSPRSYTGPYEQYF.

The chain employs TRBV7-9 and TRBJ2-5; 11 bases are a match to TRBD2. Per the germline V gene, CDR1 is SEHNR and CDR2 is FQNEAQ (reference sequence). V shed 3 bases and J 3 bases; nucleotides not matched to a gene: 6. The CDR3 is made up of 16 amino acids. This CDR3 is CASSFSSGGGKETQYF. The CDR3 DNA reads as TGTGCCAGCAGCTTTAGTAGCGGGGGGGGCAAAGAGACCCAGTACTTC.

CDR3 nucleotides: TGTGCCATCAGTGAATACAGCTCGAGATACTACGAGCAGTACTTC. This sequence encodes CAISEYSSRYYEQYF. This sequence joins TRBV10-3 and TRBJ2-7; unclear D gene. Deletions cut 3 bases from V and 3 bases from J, with 15 bases between. The CDR3 sequence is 15 residues long. Germline V gene lookup returns CDR1 ENHRY and CDR2 SYGVKD.

V usage is TRBV27 and J usage is TRBJ2-3; D is undetermined. Germline V gene lookup returns CDR1 MNHEY and CDR2 SMNVEV (reference sequence). This CDR3 is built from 12 residues. Trimming pared 7 bases from V and 4 bases from J, leaving 9 bases between. CDR3 DNA sequence: TGTGCCAGCATCGGTTTCCCAGATACGCAGTATTTT. The encoded protein is CASIGFPDTQYF.

The chain has TRBV7-9 and TRBJ1-1; D gene uncertain. The CDR3 has 12 residues. V lost 5 bases and J lost 6, with 10 bases in between. Per the germline V gene, CDR1 is SEHNR and CDR2 is FQNEAQ (reference sequence). CDR3 nucleotides: TGTGCCAGCAGCGCGAGGGTCTCTGAAGCTTTCTTT. This encodes CASSARVSEAFF.

CDR3 protein: CASSSGFGTVNTEAFF. The CDR3 DNA sequence: TGTGCCAGCAGTTCGGGGTTTGGGACAGTGAACACTGAAGCTTTCTTT. The J gene is TRBJ1-1, the V gene TRBV27, with 7 bases aligning to TRBD1. J was trimmed by 0 bases and V by 4 bases; bases with no gene match: 8. This CDR3 comprises 16 residues. Germline values: CDR1 MNHEY, CDR2 SMNVEV (reference sequence).

The chain carries TRBV14 and TRBJ2-7; possible D gene TRBD2, 6 bases. Germline V lookup: CDR1 SGHDN, CDR2 FVKESK. This CDR3 spans 12 amino acids. V lost 7 bases and J 11 bases, leaving 18 bases between the germline ends. The CDR3 nucleotides are TGTGCCAGCACCCGAACCCGGGAGTGCGAGTACTTC. Its protein product is CASTRTRECEYF.

The rearrangement links TRBV5-1 to TRBJ1-1; the match to TRBD1 covers 8 bases. Germline loops: CDR1 SGHRS, CDR2 YFSETQ. Trimming took 2 bases from V and 4 from J; bases not matched to a gene: 4. The CDR3 covers 14 residues. CDR3 residues: CASSFQTGVTEAFF. The CDR3 DNA is TGCGCCAGCAGCTTCCAGACAGGGGTCACTGAAGCTTTCTTT.

The DNA of the CDR3 is TGTGCCACCAGCAGTCGAGGCCTGAACACCGGGGAGCTGTTTTTT. Protein sequence: CATSSRGLNTGELFF. This sequence joins TRBV15 and TRBJ2-2; the D is unclear. V was cut by 3 bases and J by 1 base, with 9 bases left in between. The germline CDR1 and CDR2 sequences are LNHNV and YYDKDF (reference sequence). The CDR3 runs to 15 residues.

The genes are TRBV5-4 and TRBJ2-7, with D possibly matching TRBD2 (6 bases). The CDR3 spans 13 residues. Germline CDR1 and CDR2: SGHNT and YYREEE (reference sequence). V was trimmed by 5 bases and J by 3 bases, leaving 12 bases between them. The CDR3 here is CASRGTGSYEQYF. The CDR3 DNA is TGTGCCAGCAGGGGAACCGGGAGCTACGAGCAGTACTTC.